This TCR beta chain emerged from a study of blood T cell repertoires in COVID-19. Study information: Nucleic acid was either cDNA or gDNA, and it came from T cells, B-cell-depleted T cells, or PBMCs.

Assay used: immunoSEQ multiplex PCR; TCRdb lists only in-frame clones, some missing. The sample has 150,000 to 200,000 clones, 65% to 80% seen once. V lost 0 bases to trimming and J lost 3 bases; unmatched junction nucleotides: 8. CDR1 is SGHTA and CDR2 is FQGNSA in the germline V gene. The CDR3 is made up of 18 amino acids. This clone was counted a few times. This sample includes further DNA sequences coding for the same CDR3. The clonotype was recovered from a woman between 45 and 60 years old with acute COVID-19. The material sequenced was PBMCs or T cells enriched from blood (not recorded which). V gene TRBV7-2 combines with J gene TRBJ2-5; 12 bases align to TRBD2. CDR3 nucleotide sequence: TGTGCCAGCAGCTTAGCTCTAGCGGGGGGGCCGCGAGAAGAGACCCAGTACTTC. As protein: CASSLALAGGPREETQYF. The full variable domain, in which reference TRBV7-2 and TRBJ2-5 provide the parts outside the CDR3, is GAGVSQSPSNKVTEKGKDVELRCDPISGHTALYWYRQSLGQGLEFLIYFQGNSAPDKSGLPSDRFSAERTGGSVSTLTIQRTQQEDSAVYLCASSLALAGGPREETQYFGPGTRLLVL.